The clone carrying this TCR beta chain was seen repeatedly, ten times or more. This sample was included in a study of CDR3 diversity in severe acne. Trimming cost V 6 bases and J 1 base; bases outside gene matches: 6. CDR3 length: 15 amino acids. Germline V CDR1 and CDR2: DFQATT, SNEGSKA (reference sequence). TCRdb reprocessed the PCR reads with MiXCR, giving one entry per CDR3 protein. There are about 97,000 distinct CDR3 sequences in the sample; roughly half occur only once, and 9.5% to 15% lies in the top ten. The receptor was isolated from a male donor with acne. The J gene is TRBJ2-3, the V gene TRBV20-1, with 11 bases lining up with TRBD1. Source material: blood. The CDR3 DNA follows: TGCAGTGCCCCAGGACAGGGGGCCGGCACAGATACGCAGTATTTT. Amino acids: CSAPGQGAGTDTQYF.